The subject of this entry is one T cell receptor beta chain. Its cognate antigen is unknown. V shed 4 bases and J shed 5 bases, with 17 bases lying between them. CDR3 length: 15 residues. CDR1 SGHVS and CDR2 FQNEAQ come from the germline V gene. These data are taken from a study of cytomegalovirus exposure and HLA in healthy donors. Vbeta (60) and Jbeta (13) primers were used in the PCR. TCRdb keeps only in-frame clones here, not all; method: immunoSEQ multiplex PCR. The sample contains over 110,000 clones, 82% of which appear only once. Study-wide results and limits: Both high specificity and high sensitivity reportedly marked the classifier's diagnosis of cytomegalovirus status.

Sequencing input: PBMCs. The chain couples TRBV7-8 to TRBJ2-5, with D tentatively TRBD1 (6 bases). This clonotype originated in a male donor in good health and CMV-seronegative. The CDR3 sequence: CASSSGTGLDETQYF. The DNA for the CDR3 is TGTGCCAGCAGCTCAGGTACAGGGTTGGACGAGACCCAGTACTTC. The complete variable domain, with remaining parts taken from reference TRBV7-8 and TRBJ2-5, reads GAGVSQSPRYKVAKRGQDVALRCDPISGHVSLFWYQQALGQGPEFLTYFQNEAQLDKSGLPSDRFFAERPEGSVSTLKIQRTQQEDSAVYLCASSSGTGLDETQYFGPGTRLLVL.